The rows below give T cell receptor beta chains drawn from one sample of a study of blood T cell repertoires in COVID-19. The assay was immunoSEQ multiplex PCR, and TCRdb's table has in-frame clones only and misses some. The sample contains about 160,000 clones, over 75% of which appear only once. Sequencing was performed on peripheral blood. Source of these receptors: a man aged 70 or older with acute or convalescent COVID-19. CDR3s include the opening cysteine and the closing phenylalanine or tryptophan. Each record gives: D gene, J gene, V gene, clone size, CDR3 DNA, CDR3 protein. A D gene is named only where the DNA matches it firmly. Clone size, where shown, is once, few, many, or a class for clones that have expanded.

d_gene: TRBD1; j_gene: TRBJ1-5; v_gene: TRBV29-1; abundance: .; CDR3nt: TGCAGCGTCGCGACAGGGGTAACTCAGCCCCAGCATTTT; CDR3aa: CSVATGVTQPQHF
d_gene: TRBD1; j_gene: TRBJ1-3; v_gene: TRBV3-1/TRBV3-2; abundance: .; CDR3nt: TGTGCCAGCAGTCACTCAATCGGACAGGGAACAGGCCCCATATATTTT; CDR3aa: CASSHSIGQGTGPIYF
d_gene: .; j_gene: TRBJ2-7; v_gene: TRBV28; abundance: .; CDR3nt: TGTGCCAGCAGTTTTAGCTTACAGGGCCTTTCCTACGAGCAGTACTTC; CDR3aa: CASSFSLQGLSYEQYF
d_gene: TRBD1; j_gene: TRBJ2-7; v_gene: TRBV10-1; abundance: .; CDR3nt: TGCGCCAGCAGTGGATATCGCGGGACAGGGGCCTCCTACGAGCAGTACTTC; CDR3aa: CASSGYRGTGASYEQYF
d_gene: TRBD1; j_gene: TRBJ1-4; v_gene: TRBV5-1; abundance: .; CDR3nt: TGCGCCAGCAGCTTCCAGGGGGATAATGAAAAACTGTTTTTT; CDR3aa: CASSFQGDNEKLFF
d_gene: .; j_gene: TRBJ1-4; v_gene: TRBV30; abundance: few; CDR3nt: TGTGCCTGGGCCCAATCCTACAGGACCTCTAATGAAAAACTGTTTTTT; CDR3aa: CAWAQSYRTSNEKLFF
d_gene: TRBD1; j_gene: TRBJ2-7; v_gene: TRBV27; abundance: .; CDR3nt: TGTGCCAGCACCGCCACGAGGGACAGGGGCGACGAGCAGTACTTC; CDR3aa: CASTATRDRGDEQYF
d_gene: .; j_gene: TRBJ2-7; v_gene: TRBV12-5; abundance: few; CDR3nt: TGTGCTAGCGGGAAGGAGGGGGCTAGGTGGTACGAGCAGTACTTC; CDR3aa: CASGKEGARWYEQYF
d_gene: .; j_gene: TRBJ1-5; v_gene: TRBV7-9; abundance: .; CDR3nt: TGTGCCAGCAGCCCTACAGGGTACCCAGATCAGCCCCAGCATTTT; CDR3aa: CASSPTGYPDQPQHF
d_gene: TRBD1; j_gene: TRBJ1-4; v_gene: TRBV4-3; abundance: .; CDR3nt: TGCGCCAGCAGCCAAGATCAGGGGGCGGTTAATGAAAAACTGTTTTTT; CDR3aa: CASSQDQGAVNEKLFF
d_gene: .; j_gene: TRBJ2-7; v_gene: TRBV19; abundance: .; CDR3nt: TGTGCCAGTAGTATGACGGGTACTTACGAGCAGTACTTC; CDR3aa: CASSMTGTYEQYF
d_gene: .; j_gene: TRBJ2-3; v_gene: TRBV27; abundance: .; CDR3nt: TGTGCCAGCAGGTACGGGACTCTCCTCGGCACAGATACGCAGTATTTT; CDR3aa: CASRYGTLLGTDTQYF
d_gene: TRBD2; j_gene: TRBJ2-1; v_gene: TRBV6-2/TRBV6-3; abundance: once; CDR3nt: TGTGCCAGCAGTTACCGGATAGCGGGAGGTTCCGACAATGAGCAGTTCTTC; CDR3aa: CASSYRIAGGSDNEQFF
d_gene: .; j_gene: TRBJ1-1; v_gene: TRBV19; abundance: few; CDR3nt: TGTGCCAGTGGGAGGGGAACTGAAGCTTTCTTT; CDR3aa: CASGRGTEAFF
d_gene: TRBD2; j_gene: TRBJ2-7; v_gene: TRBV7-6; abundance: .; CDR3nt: TGTGCCAGCAGCTTAGATAGCGGGCCGTTCTACGAGCAGTACTTC; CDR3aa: CASSLDSGPFYEQYF
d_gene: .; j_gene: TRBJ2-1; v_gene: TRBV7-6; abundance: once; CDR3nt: TGTGCCAGCAGCTTACCCAGCATTGCCCCGGAGGGCCAGTTCTTC; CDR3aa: CASSLPSIAPEGQFF
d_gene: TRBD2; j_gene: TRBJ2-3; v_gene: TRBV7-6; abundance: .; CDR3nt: TGTGCCAGCAGCTCACCAGGTTTTAGCGGGAGTGGCGATACGCAGTATTTT; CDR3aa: CASSSPGFSGSGDTQYF
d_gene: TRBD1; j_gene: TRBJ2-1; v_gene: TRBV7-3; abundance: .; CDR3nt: TGTGCCAGCAGCCAAGGGGACAGGGAGGCAAAGTTCTTC; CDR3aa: CASSQGDREAKFF
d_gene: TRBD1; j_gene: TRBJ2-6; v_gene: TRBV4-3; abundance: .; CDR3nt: TGCGCCAGCAGCGAAACGCAGACAGGGTTCTCGGGTTTCGGTGGGGCCAACGTCCTGACTTTC; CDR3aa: CASSETQTGFSGFGGANVLTF
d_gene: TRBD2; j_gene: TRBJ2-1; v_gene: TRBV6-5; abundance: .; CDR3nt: TGTGCCAGCAGTTACGGGACTAGCGGTTACAATGAGCAGTTCTTC; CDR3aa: CASSYGTSGYNEQFF
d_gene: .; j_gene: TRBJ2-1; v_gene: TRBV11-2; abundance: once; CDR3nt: TGTGCCAGCAGCTTATATGTTGGAGACGAGCAGTTCTTC; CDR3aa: CASSLYVGDEQFF
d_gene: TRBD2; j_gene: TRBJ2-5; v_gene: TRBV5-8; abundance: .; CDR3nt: TGTGCCAGCGGACTAGCGGGAGGCCAAGAGACCCAGTACTTC; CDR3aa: CASGLAGGQETQYF
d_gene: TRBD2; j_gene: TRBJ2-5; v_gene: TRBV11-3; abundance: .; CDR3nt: TGTGCCAGCAGCTTAGATCCCCTCCGTGGGCGGGAGGAGACCCAGTACTTC; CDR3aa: CASSLDPLRGREETQYF
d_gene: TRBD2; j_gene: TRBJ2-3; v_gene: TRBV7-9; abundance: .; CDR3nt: TGTGCCAGCAGCCCCGGACTAGCGACAGATACGCAGTATTTT; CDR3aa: CASSPGLATDTQYF
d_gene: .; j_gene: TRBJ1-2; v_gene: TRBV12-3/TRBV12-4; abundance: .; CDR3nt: TGTGCCAGCAGTTTACAGGTGACCTATGGCTACACCTTC; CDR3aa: CASSLQVTYGYTF
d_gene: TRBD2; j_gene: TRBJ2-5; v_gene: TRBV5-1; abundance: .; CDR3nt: TGCGCCAGCAGCTTGGATCCAGCGGGGGGTGGTTACCAAGAGACCCAGTACTTC; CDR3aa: CASSLDPAGGGYQETQYF
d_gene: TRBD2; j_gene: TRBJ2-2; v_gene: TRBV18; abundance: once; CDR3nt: TGTGCCAGCTCCCCACCGGGACTAGGGAAAACCGGGGAGCTGTTTTTT; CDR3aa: CASSPPGLGKTGELFF
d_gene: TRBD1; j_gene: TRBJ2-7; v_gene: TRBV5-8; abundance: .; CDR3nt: TGTGCCAGCAGCTTGGTCCTTGGGACAGAAAGTCATTACGAGCAGTACTTC; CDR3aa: CASSLVLGTESHYEQYF
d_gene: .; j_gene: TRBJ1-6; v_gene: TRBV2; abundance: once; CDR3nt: TGTGCCAGCAGCGCACCGGGGAATAATTCACCCCTCCACTTT; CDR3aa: CASSAPGNNSPLHF
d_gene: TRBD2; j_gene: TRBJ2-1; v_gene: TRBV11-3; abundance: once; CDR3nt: TGTGCCAGCAGTATTGCTAGCGGGAGGATTTACAATGAGCAGTTCTTC; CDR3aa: CASSIASGRIYNEQFF
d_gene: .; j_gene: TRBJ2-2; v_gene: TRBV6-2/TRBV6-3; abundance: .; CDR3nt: TGTGCCAGCAGTTACTTACAGGGAGGGGAGCTGTTTTTT; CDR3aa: CASSYLQGGELFF
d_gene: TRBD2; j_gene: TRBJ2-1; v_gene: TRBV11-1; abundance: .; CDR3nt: TGTGCCAGCAGCTTAGCGATGGGACTAGAATCCAATGAGCAGTTCTTC; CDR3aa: CASSLAMGLESNEQFF
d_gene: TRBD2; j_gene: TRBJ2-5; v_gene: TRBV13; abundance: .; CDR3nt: TGTGCCAGCAGCTTAGGGACTAGCGGGAGAAGGGAGACCCAGTACTTC; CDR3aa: CASSLGTSGRRETQYF
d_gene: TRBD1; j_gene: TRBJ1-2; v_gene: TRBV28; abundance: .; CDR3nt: TGTGCCAGCAGTTCCACCGGTCGGGACAGATCTAACTATGGCTACACCTTC; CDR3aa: CASSSTGRDRSNYGYTF
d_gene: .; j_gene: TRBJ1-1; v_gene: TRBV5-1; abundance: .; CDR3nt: TGCGCCAGCAGCCGCAATCCGGGGGGAGGGTCGCATGGTGAAGCTTTCTTT; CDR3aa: CASSRNPGGGSHGEAFF